These 32 T cell receptor beta chains came from one sample sequenced in a study of cytomegalovirus exposure and HLA in healthy donors (dated by TCRdb to about 2017). The protocol used for the library was the immunoSEQ multiplex PCR assay. A mixture of 60 forward primers for TCR Vbeta segments and 13 reverse primers for TCR Jbeta segments was used in the multiplex PCR. TCRdb took over this immuneACCESS table, retaining in-frame rearrangements with V and J assigned. Such tables are incomplete; in checked studies, under half of the missing clones stem from an unresolved V gene, and the remainder is unexplained. Present in this sample are 90,000 or so clones, about 78% of which were seen just once. The ten largest clones take up 3% to 3.5% of the sample. The sample taken for sequencing was PBMCs. Receptors originate from a woman aged 40-49 years in good health and CMV-seronegative.

The gene calls are TRBV4-1 and TRBJ2-1; 7 nucleotides agree with TRBD1. Germline V gene lookup returns CDR1 MGHRA and CDR2 YSYEKL. CDR3 length: 15 amino acids. Unmatched junction bases numbered 7, after V lost 2 bases and J lost 6 bases. CDR3 nucleotides: TGCGCCAGCAGCCAAACGACAGGGCGGGCCAATGAGCAGTTCTTC. It specifies CASSQTTGRANEQFF.

The chain employs TRBV27 and TRBJ2-2, with D possibly being TRBD1 (5 bases). Germline assignment: CDR1 MNHEY and CDR2 SMNVEV (reference sequence). The CDR3 is 15 amino acids. V lost 2 bases, J lost 6 bases, and 13 bases lay in between. In DNA form, the CDR3 reads TGTGCCAGCAGTTTACAGGGAATCATCCCCGGGGAGCTGTTTTTT. Encoded protein: CASSLQGIIPGELFF.

This CDR3 reads CASSVSLGGNTIYF. The DNA of the CDR3 is TGTGCCAGCAGTGTCTCCCTAGGAGGAAACACCATATATTTT. This chain uses TRBV2 with TRBJ1-3, with no clear D. This CDR3 is built from 14 residues. Trimming took 4 bases from V and 4 from J, leaving 11 bases between them. Germline CDR1 SNHLY, CDR2 FYNNEI.

The chain uses TRBV5-1 and TRBJ1-1, with 12 bases matching TRBD1. V was clipped by 6 bases and J by 1 base; unmatched bases: 7. The V gene's germline CDR1 is SGHRS and CDR2 YFSETQ. The CDR3 extends over 16 amino acids. The CDR3 is CASNRGQGARNTEAFF. The CDR3 bases are TGCGCCAGCAACAGGGGACAGGGGGCAAGGAACACTGAAGCTTTCTTT. Based on the CDR3 plus reference TRBV5-1 and TRBJ1-1, the full variable domain is KAGVTQTPRYLIKTRGQQVTLSCSPISGHRSVSWYQQTPGQGLQFLFEYFSETQRNKGNFPGRFSGRQFSNSRSEMNVSTLELGDSALYLCASNRGQGARNTEAFFGQGTRLTVV.

The chain is built from TRBV7-8 and TRBJ1-3; possible D gene TRBD1, 5 bases. CDR1 and CDR2 (germline): SGHVS, FQNEAQ. The germline V and J ends were trimmed by 1 base and 3 bases, with 10 bases remaining between them. The CDR3 is made up of 15 amino acids. The DNA of the CDR3 is TGTGCCAGCAGCTTAGTGGAGGGGAATGGAAACACCATATATTTT. This codes for CASSLVEGNGNTIYF.

The chain has TRBV2 and TRBJ2-7, with D uncertain. The length of the CDR3 is 13 residues. V was trimmed by 7 bases and J by 2 bases, leaving 12 bases between them. Germline V lookup: CDR1 SNHLY, CDR2 FYNNEI. This CDR3 reads CASTYVATYEQYF. In nucleotides, the CDR3 is TGTGCCAGCACCTACGTAGCAACCTACGAGCAGTACTTC.

The rearrangement uses TRBV5-1 and TRBJ2-5; TRBD1 matches at 9 bases. The junction had 10 bases not matched to a gene; V was cut back by 1 base and J by 6 bases. The CDR3 loop spans 16 amino acids. The germline V gene encodes CDR1 SGHRS and CDR2 YFSETQ. CDR3 sequence reads: CASSLQTGTGLKTQYF. In DNA form, the CDR3 reads TGCGCCAGCAGCTTGCAGACCGGGACAGGGTTAAAGACCCAGTACTTC.

The V call is TRBV19, the J call TRBJ2-3; TRBD2 might be the D (6 bases). Germline V CDR1 and CDR2: LNHDA, SQIVND (reference sequence). The ends were cut back, 1 base at V and 4 bases at J, with 15 bases in the middle. The CDR3 contains 16 residues. The CDR3 region has the DNA TGTGCCAGTAGTATAGGTTCGACTAGAGGCTCAGATACGCAGTATTTT. Translating gives CASSIGSTRGSDTQYF.

This clone appeared once. The V gene is TRBV5-1, the J gene TRBJ2-5; D call uncertain. The J call could be wrong; TRBJ2-7 is a better fit for the DNA end. The CDR3 has 12 residues. Per germline, CDR1 SGHRS and CDR2 YFSETQ. The CDR3 region is CASSLGDYEQYF. The DNA for the CDR3 is TGCGCCAGCAGCTTGGGAGATTACGAGCAGTACTTC.

This chain links TRBV18 with TRBJ1-1, with D maybe TRBD1 (5 bases). Per germline, CDR1 KGHSH and CDR2 LQKENI. V lost 6 bases to trimming and J lost 4 bases, with 15 bases between them. The CDR3 sequence is 14 residues long. The CDR3 DNA sequence: TGTGCCAGCTCCCGGGGCGGCGGGGGCACTGAAGCTTTCTTT. Translated, it gives CASSRGGGGTEAFF.

This clone has more than one count but fewer than ten. V gene TRBV6-6 combines with J gene TRBJ1-1; unclear D gene. V gave up 7 bases and J gave up 10 bases, with 16 bases separating them. The CDR3 extends over 12 amino acids. The V gene's germline CDR1 is MNHNY and CDR2 SVGAGI (reference sequence). DNA for the CDR3: TGTGCCAGCAAGATGGAGCTTTCGCGAGCTTTCTTT. Translation: CASKMELSRAFF.

In its sample, this clone was seen a few times. Lacking the conserved final phenylalanine or tryptophan, this CDR3 likely reflects a read error. The chain links TRBV15 to TRBJ1-4; D remains ambiguous. CDR3 size: 16 residues. The ends were cut back, 3 bases at V and 0 bases at J, with 11 bases in the middle. Germline CDR1 LNHNV, CDR2 YYDKDF (reference sequence). The CDR3 reads CATSSDEGATNEKLFL. The CDR3 DNA reads as TGTGCCACCAGCAGCGACGAGGGAGCAACTAATGAAAAACTGTTTCTT.

V usage is TRBV29-1 and J usage is TRBJ2-4, with D unclear. CDR1 and CDR2 from the germline V gene are SQVTM and ANQGSEA. V was shortened by 4 bases and J by 6 bases, with 7 bases between the two germline ends. The CDR3 has 11 residues. The CDR3 here is CSVGEVNIQYF. The DNA of the CDR3 is TGCAGCGTTGGCGAAGTAAACATTCAGTACTTC. The whole variable domain, remainder taken from reference TRBV29-1 and TRBJ2-4, is SAVISQKPSRDICQRGTSLTIQCQVDSQVTMMFWYRQQPGQSLTLIATANQGSEATYESGFVIDKFPISRPNLTFSTLTVSNMSPEDSSIYLCSVGEVNIQYFGAGTRLSVL.

Worth noting for this clone: Other DNA sequences in this sample translate to the same CDR3. The chain couples TRBV10-3 to TRBJ1-5; the D is unclear. The germline V gene has CDR1 ENHRY and CDR2 SYGVKD. Trimming cost V 0 bases and J 6 bases, with 6 bases left between them. This CDR3 region has 13 residues. CDR3 nucleotide sequence: TGTGCCATCAGTGAGTCTACGGGTCAGCCCCAGCATTTT. It yields the protein CAISESTGQPQHF.

This chain joins TRBV29-1 and TRBJ2-2; 7 bases match TRBD2. The CDR3 totals 13 residues. Trimming took 3 bases from V and 4 from J; bases not matched to a gene: 2. CDR1 SQVTM and CDR2 ANQGSEA come from the germline V gene. In nucleotides, the CDR3 is TGCAGCGTTGACGAGCGGGGCACCGGGGAGCTGTTTTTT. Its translation is CSVDERGTGELFF.

The gene calls are TRBV7-2 and TRBJ2-3; TRBD1 is a possible D gene (5 bases). V gave up 3 bases and J gave up 9 bases, with 16 bases separating them. Germline V CDR1 and CDR2: SGHTA, FQGNSA. The CDR3 is 14 amino acids. CDR3 nucleotide sequence: TGTGCCAGCAGCTTGACCAGGGTCGGGTGGACGCAGTATTTT. As protein: CASSLTRVGWTQYF. Full variable domain (missing parts from reference TRBV7-2 and TRBJ2-3): GAGVSQSPSNKVTEKGKDVELRCDPISGHTALYWYRQSLGQGLEFLIYFQGNSAPDKSGLPSDRFSAERTGGSVSTLTIQRTQQEDSAVYLCASSLTRVGWTQYFGPGTRLTVL.

The J gene is TRBJ2-1, the V gene TRBV7-3; D might be TRBD1 (6 bases). The CDR3 has 16 residues. V was trimmed by 5 bases and J by 2 bases, leaving 16 bases between them. Germline CDR1 and CDR2: SGHTA and FQGTGA. Here the CDR3 reads CASSQGQGRAYNEQFF. CDR3 nucleotides: TGTGCCAGCAGCCAGGGCCAGGGGCGGGCCTACAATGAGCAGTTCTTC.

A few counts support this clone. This chain connects TRBV19 to TRBJ1-1; a weak D match, TRBD1 (5 bases). The CDR3 is 15 residues long. V lost 7 bases, J lost 2 bases, and 17 bases lay in between. Per the germline V gene, CDR1 is LNHDA and CDR2 is SQIVND (reference sequence). CDR3 sequence: CASKTLGQPNTEAFF. Written as DNA, the CDR3 is TGTGCCAGTAAAACGTTGGGGCAGCCCAACACTGAAGCTTTCTTT.

The chain combines TRBV6-1 with TRBJ2-1, with TRBD2 identical over 11 bases. J lost 4 bases, V lost 6 bases, and 8 bases had no gene match. This CDR3 contains 16 residues. The germline V gene has CDR1 MNHNS and CDR2 SASEGT. The CDR3 DNA reads as TGTGCCAGCAGGGAACCGGCTAGCGGGAGGTACAATGAGCAGTTCTTC. Protein product: CASREPASGRYNEQFF.

V is TRBV28 and J is TRBJ1-1; no clear D gene. The V gene's germline CDR1 is MDHEN and CDR2 SYDVKM. With 2 bases removed from V and 2 bases from J, the gap between germline ends came to 9 bases. The CDR3 is 14 residues long. The CDR3, as DNA: TGTGCCAGCAGTTTAGGTACAGTAAACACTGAAGCTTTCTTT. Its translation: CASSLGTVNTEAFF.

The chain is built from TRBV19 and TRBJ2-1; D unresolved. The CDR3 is 13 residues long. Per germline, CDR1 LNHDA and CDR2 SQIVND (reference sequence). V lost 4 bases, J lost 5 bases, and 9 bases lay in between. This CDR3 reads CASSTPVHNEQFF. Here the CDR3 DNA reads TGTGCCAGTAGTACCCCTGTCCACAATGAGCAGTTCTTC.

This clone occurred a few times. CDR3 sequence reads: CASSQQVQPQHF. Written as DNA, the CDR3 is TGTGCCAGCAGCCAACAGGTTCAGCCCCAGCATTTT. The chain employs TRBV28 and TRBJ1-5, with TRBD1 as a possible D gene (5 bases). CDR1 MDHEN and CDR2 SYDVKM come from the germline V gene. The CDR3 has 12 amino acids. Trimming pared 6 bases from V and 6 bases from J, leaving 9 bases between. Full variable domain (remainder filled in from reference TRBV28 and TRBJ1-5): DVKVTQSSRYLVKRTGEKVFLECVQDMDHENMFWYRQDPGLGLRLIYFSYDVKMKEKGDIPEGYSVSREKKERFSLILESASTNQTSMYLCASSQQVQPQHFGDGTRLSIL.

The V and J genes are TRBV7-2 and TRBJ2-7, with 10 bases identical to TRBD1. Per the germline V gene, CDR1 is SGHTA and CDR2 is FQGNSA. CDR3 length: 12 residues. V shed 4 bases and J 7 bases; nucleotides not matched to a gene: 1. The CDR3 is CASSWDRGEQYF. The DNA of the CDR3 is TGTGCCAGCAGCTGGGACAGGGGAGAGCAGTACTTC.

This clone was seen only once. The V and J genes are TRBV29-1 and TRBJ2-2; 12 positions agree with TRBD1. The CDR3 loop spans 16 amino acids. Germline lookup yields CDR1 SQVTM and CDR2 ANQGSEA. With 4 bases clipped from V and 1 base from J, the junction kept 4 bases outside the gene matches. CDR3 in DNA: TGCAGCGTTGGGGGACAGGGGGCATTGAACACCGGGGAGCTGTTTTTT. This encodes CSVGGQGALNTGELFF.

This chain connects TRBV21-1 to TRBJ2-6; the D call TRBD2 from the table was never checked on the DNA. TRBV21-1 is assigned pseudogene status. The CDR3 length is 18 residues. Here the CDR3 DNA reads TGTGCCAGCCCCGTTCTGTCATCGTCGGGAACTGGGGCCAACGTCCTGACTTTC. Its protein is CASPVLSSSGTGANVLTF.

DNA for the CDR3: TGTGCCAGCAGTTCCCGGGGGAAGTACGAGCAGTACTTC. Its protein is CASSSRGKYEQYF. The chain has TRBV6-6 and TRBJ2-7; D might be TRBD2 (6 bases). Germline CDR1 is MNHNY and CDR2 is SVGAGI (reference sequence). Trimming removed 4 bases from V and 4 bases from J, with 11 bases in between. The CDR3 totals 13 residues.

This rearrangement joins TRBV5-8 to TRBJ2-7; 7 bases map to TRBD1. Trimming removed 3 bases from V and 4 bases from J; junction bases left unmatched: 22. This CDR3 has 19 residues. Germline-derived CDR1 and CDR2 are SGHTS and YDEGEE. The CDR3 region has the DNA TGTGCCAGCAGCTACGGGGACAGAGGGTGGGCGCAGACCAGATACGAGCAGTACTTC. Translating gives CASSYGDRGWAQTRYEQYF.

This chain connects TRBV7-9 to TRBJ1-4; no clear D gene. This CDR3 is 10 amino acids long. Germline values: CDR1 SEHNR, CDR2 FQNEAQ (reference sequence). V shed 8 bases and J shed 5 bases, with 3 bases lying between them. The CDR3 loop is CASGNEKLFF. CDR3 in DNA: TGTGCCAGCGGCAATGAAAAACTGTTTTTT. Complete variable domain (other parts from reference TRBV7-9 and TRBJ1-4): DTGVSQNPRHKITKRGQNVTFRCDPISEHNRLYWYRQTLGQGPEFLTYFQNEAQLEKSRLLSDRFSAERPKGSFSTLEIQRTEQGDSAMYLCASGNEKLFFGSGTQLSVL.

This clone was picked up a small number of times. The chain links TRBV4-3 to TRBJ2-1; D perhaps matches TRBD2 (5 bases). This CDR3 comprises 16 residues. Germline-derived CDR1 and CDR2 are LGHNA and YSLEER. V lost 1 base to trimming and J lost 6 bases, with 16 bases between them. This CDR3 is CASSQAAGLSSNEQFF. The DNA for the CDR3 is TGCGCCAGCAGCCAAGCGGCGGGCCTAAGCTCCAATGAGCAGTTCTTC.

This clone has a handful of counts. The V and J genes are TRBV5-6 and TRBJ1-1, with D uncertain. In germline, CDR1 is SGHDT, CDR2 YYEEEE. Trimming removed 1 base at V and 2 bases at J, with 9 bases between. The CDR3 contains 14 residues. CDR3 bases: TGTGCCAGCAGCTTGTACGGGTACAACACTGAAGCTTTCTTT. It is translated as CASSLYGYNTEAFF.

This clone was picked up a small number of times. The genes are TRBV5-6 and TRBJ1-1, with D possibly being TRBD1 (5 bases). The V end lost 4 bases, the J end lost 6 bases, and 13 bases lay between the germline ends. The CDR3 runs to 13 residues. Germline V gene lookup returns CDR1 SGHDT and CDR2 YYEEEE. CDR3 loop: CASSPFGGSEAFF. CDR3 in DNA: TGTGCCAGCAGCCCCTTCGGGGGTTCTGAAGCTTTCTTT.

The gene calls are TRBV4-1 and TRBJ2-2, with 7 bases matching TRBD1. CDR1 and CDR2 (germline): MGHRA, YSYEKL. The CDR3 length is 12 residues. The trim removed 11 bases at V and 4 bases at J, leaving 4 bases unmatched. As DNA, the CDR3 is TGCGCCGGTAGGACAGGCACCGGGGAGCTGTTTTTT. Translation: CAGRTGTGELFF.